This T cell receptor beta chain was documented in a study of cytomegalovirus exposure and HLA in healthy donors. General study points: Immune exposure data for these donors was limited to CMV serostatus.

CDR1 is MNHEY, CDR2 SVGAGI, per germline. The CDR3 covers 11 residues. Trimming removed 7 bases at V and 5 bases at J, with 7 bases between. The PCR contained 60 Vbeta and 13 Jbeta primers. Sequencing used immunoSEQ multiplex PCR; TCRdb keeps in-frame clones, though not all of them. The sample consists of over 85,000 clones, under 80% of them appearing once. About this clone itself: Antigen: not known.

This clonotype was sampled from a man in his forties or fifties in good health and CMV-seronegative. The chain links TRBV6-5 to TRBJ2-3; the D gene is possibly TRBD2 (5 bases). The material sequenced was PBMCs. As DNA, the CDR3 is TGTGCCAGCACCCGGGGAGATACGCAGTATTTT. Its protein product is CASTRGDTQYF.